One sample yielded the 26 T cell receptor beta chains listed below, sequenced in a study of T cells in Graves' hyperthyroidism and ophthalmopathy. Amplified TCR beta CDR3 regions came from RNA transcripts. A first-round RT-PCR of the TCR CDR3 used the HTBI primer set. TCRdb reprocessed the multiplex PCR reads via MiXCR and lists one record per CDR3 protein. This sample carries hundreds of thousands of distinct CDR3 sequences, roughly 40% of them seen once, and the ten largest clones take approximately 8.7%. Sequencing input: blood. Source of these receptors: a man in his late teens or twenties with Graves' hyperthyroidism.

This rearrangement joins TRBV7-9 to TRBJ2-7, with 11 bases lining up with TRBD2. The CDR3 covers 16 residues. Germline CDR1 SEHNR, CDR2 FQNEAQ (reference sequence). After removal of 6 bases from V and 3 bases from J, the junction contained 10 bases not matched to a gene. This chain's CDR3 is CASRGRRLAGGYEQYF. The CDR3 nucleotides are TGTGCCAGCAGAGGAAGGAGGCTAGCGGGAGGCTACGAGCAGTACTTC.

The chain couples TRBV4-1 to TRBJ2-7; D is unresolved. The CDR3 consists of 12 residues. Deletions cut 0 bases from V and 6 bases from J, with 6 bases between. Germline V gene sequence: CDR1 MGHRA, CDR2 YSYEKL. The CDR3 is CASSQDAREQYF. The DNA for the CDR3 is TGCGCCAGCAGCCAAGACGCGCGCGAGCAGTACTTC.

On this clonotype: A much larger clone differs by one base, so this may be a read error. The chain links TRBV24-1 to TRBJ2-5; 11 bases map to TRBD1. The J segment lost 5 bases and the V segment lost 7 bases, leaving 5 bases of the junction unmatched. This CDR3 has 14 amino acids. The germline V gene has CDR1 KGHDR and CDR2 SFDVKD. CDR3 in DNA: TGTGCCACCAGGGGGACAGGGGGGTGGGAGACCCAGTACTTC. This gives the protein CATRGTGGWETQYF.

The V call is TRBV7-9, the J call TRBJ2-7, with 11 nucleotides matching TRBD2. Germline V CDR1 and CDR2: SEHNR, FQNEAQ (reference sequence). This CDR3 has 17 amino acids. Trimming took 3 bases from V and 5 from J; bases not matched to a gene: 12. CDR3 DNA sequence: TGTGCCAGCAGCTTCCCGGCTAGCGGGGGGTCCTCGCACGAGCAGTACTTC. Translating it yields CASSFPASGGSSHEQYF.

The CDR3 DNA is TGTGCCAGCAGTTACCCCCTGGACAGGGGGTACACTGAAGCTTTCTTT. Its translation is CASSYPLDRGYTEAFF. The V gene is TRBV6-5, the J gene TRBJ1-1; 10 positions agree with TRBD1. Germline CDR1 reads MNHEY; CDR2 reads SVGAGI. The CDR3 extends over 16 amino acids. V gave up 2 bases and J gave up 3 bases; unmatched junction bases: 6.

This clonotype has a count of ten or more. J is TRBJ1-5 and V is TRBV19; 10 positions match TRBD1. This CDR3 contains 16 residues. The V gene end was trimmed by 5 bases and the J gene end by 0 bases; junction bases not matched to a gene: 4. The germline CDR1 and CDR2 sequences are LNHDA and SQIVND (reference sequence). CDR3 in amino acids: CASSLGQGNSNQPQHF. Written as DNA, the CDR3 is TGTGCCAGTAGTCTGGGACAGGGGAATAGCAATCAGCCCCAGCATTTT.

The sample holds one count of this clonotype. The chain employs TRBV20-1 and TRBJ2-7, with TRBD2 identical over 12 bases. CDR1 and CDR2 from the germline V gene are DFQATT and SNEGSKA (reference sequence). The CDR3 is 14 amino acids. Trimming cost V 5 bases and J 7 bases; bases outside gene matches: 9. CDR3: CSAGLAGIYGEQYF. As DNA, the CDR3 is TGCAGTGCTGGACTAGCGGGAATATACGGTGAGCAGTACTTC.

This chain joins TRBV5-1 and TRBJ2-5, with 16 bases identical to TRBD2. The J call may be incorrect, as the DNA end agrees better with TRBJ2-1. CDR3 length: 16 amino acids. The germline V gene has CDR1 SGHRS and CDR2 YFSETQ. CDR3 nucleotides: TGCGCCAGCAGCCAAGGGACTAGCGGGGGGGACAATGAGCAGTTCTTC. It encodes CASSQGTSGGDNEQFF.

This chain links TRBV20-1 with TRBJ2-7, with 11 bases matching TRBD1. The trim removed 2 bases at V and 2 bases at J, leaving 2 bases unmatched. The germline CDR1 and CDR2 sequences are DFQATT and SNEGSKA (reference sequence). This CDR3 spans 14 amino acids. The CDR3 reads CSARKDRGPYEQYF. CDR3 in DNA: TGCAGTGCTAGAAAGGACAGGGGGCCCTACGAGCAGTACTTC.

This clonotype occurred many times. The chain links TRBV7-3 to TRBJ2-7, with D tentatively TRBD1 (6 bases). Germline V gives CDR1 SGHTA, CDR2 FQGTGA. This CDR3 is built from 13 residues. The V and J ends lost 2 bases and 3 bases respectively, with 8 bases between them. The CDR3 DNA sequence: TGTGCCAGCAGCTTACAACAGGGCTACGAGCAGTACTTC. Protein: CASSLQQGYEQYF.

This clonotype was detected only a few times. The CDR3 does not close with the conserved phenylalanine or tryptophan, likely indicating a read error. The CDR3 sequence is CASMGGITEAFL. CDR3 DNA: TGTGCCAGCATGGGGGGGATCACTGAAGCTTTCCTT. The J gene is TRBJ1-1, the V gene TRBV2; D might be TRBD1 (5 bases). Trimming removed 7 bases from V and 4 bases from J, with 10 bases in between. Germline CDR1 is SNHLY and CDR2 is FYNNEI. The length of the CDR3 is 12 residues.

The chain recombines TRBV10-3 with TRBJ1-2; D is unresolved. V was cut by 4 bases and J by 3 bases, with 12 bases left in between. CDR3 size: 14 residues. Per germline, CDR1 ENHRY and CDR2 SYGVKD. The CDR3 DNA sequence: TGTGCCATCAGTGGTAGGCAGCCGCACTATGGCTACACCTTC. Residues: CAISGRQPHYGYTF.

This rearrangement joins TRBV9 to TRBJ2-6; 7 nucleotides align to TRBD2. This CDR3 comprises 19 residues. Germline lookup yields CDR1 SGDLS and CDR2 YYNGEE. The ends lost 2 bases at V and 0 bases at J; junction bases unmatched: 11. CDR3 coding DNA: TGTGCCAGCAGCGTTCCTTCTAGCGGCCGGCGCTCTGGGGCCAACGTCCTGACTTTC. It translates to CASSVPSSGRRSGANVLTF. The complete variable domain, with remaining parts taken from reference TRBV9 and TRBJ2-6, reads DSGVTQTPKHLITATGQRVTLRCSPRSGDLSVYWYQQSLDQGLQFLIQYYNGEERAKGNILERFSAQQFPDLHSELNLSSLELGDSALYFCASSVPSSGRRSGANVLTFGAGSRLTVL.

With regard to this clonotype: Since a much larger clone is just one base distant, this may be a read error. This rearrangement joins TRBV15 to TRBJ2-7; D perhaps matches TRBD1 (6 bases). V lost 0 bases and J 6 bases, leaving 9 bases between the germline ends. CDR3 length equals 13 residues. The germline CDR1 and CDR2 sequences are LNHNV and YYDKDF (reference sequence). The chain's CDR3 is CATSRDQGLEQYF. In DNA, the CDR3 is TGTGCCACCAGCAGAGATCAGGGGCTCGAGCAGTACTTC.

The genes are TRBV5-5 and TRBJ1-1; D is perhaps TRBD1 (5 bases). The CDR3 runs to 15 residues. Germline V gene lookup returns CDR1 SGHKS and CDR2 YYEKEE (reference sequence). Trimming took off 3 bases at V and 5 bases at J, with 17 bases between the two ends. CDR3 sequence: CASSSARGLETEAFF. CDR3 coding DNA: TGTGCCAGCAGCTCGGCCCGGGGGTTGGAAACTGAAGCTTTCTTT.

V and J are TRBV9 and TRBJ1-1, with D maybe TRBD1 (5 bases). The CDR3 length is 14 residues. CDR1 and CDR2 (germline): SGDLS, YYNGEE. The CDR3 here is CASVGGEVNTEAFF. The DNA for the CDR3 is TGTGCTAGTGTCGGGGGTGAGGTGAACACTGAAGCTTTCTTT.

The chain is built from TRBV4-1 and TRBJ1-2; D is unresolved. The CDR3 extends over 14 amino acids. The V gene's germline CDR1 is MGHRA and CDR2 YSYEKL. Trimming removed 3 bases from V and 2 bases from J, with 10 bases in between. CDR3 protein: CASSQGMVNYGYTF. DNA of the CDR3: TGCGCCAGCAGCCAGGGGATGGTAAACTATGGCTACACCTTC.

The chain recombines TRBV5-8 with TRBJ1-3; D unresolved. V dropped 1 base and J dropped 0 bases, with 8 bases sitting between them. Germline CDR1 and CDR2: SGHTS and YDEGEE. CDR3 length: 15 residues. The CDR3 spells CASSLWGDSGNTIYF. The CDR3 DNA is TGTGCCAGCAGCTTGTGGGGAGACTCTGGAAACACCATATATTTT.

The V call is TRBV29-1, the J call TRBJ1-1; D unclear. Trimming shortened V by 4 bases and J by 4 bases, and 7 bases separated the two germline ends. The CDR3 has 11 amino acids. Germline CDR1 is SQVTM and CDR2 is ANQGSEA. DNA of the CDR3: TGCAGCGTTGCGGACGGCACTGAAGCTTTCTTT. Translation gives CSVADGTEAFF.

This clonotype was detected only a few times. The gene calls are TRBV10-3 and TRBJ2-3; D ambiguous. This CDR3 comprises 13 residues. Germline V gene data show CDR1 as ENHRY and CDR2 as SYGVKD. V lost 3 bases to trimming and J lost 5 bases, with 9 bases between them. The CDR3 nucleotides are TGTGCCATCAGTGAAGCTACGGAAGATACGCAGTATTTT. Its protein is CAISEATEDTQYF.

As concerns this clonotype: A read error is possible here, since a much larger clone lies one base away. The chain joins TRBV10-3 to TRBJ2-2, with 8 bases that match TRBD2. The CDR3 is 14 residues long. V was pared by 8 bases and J by 3 bases, with 5 bases of the junction left unmatched. Germline values: CDR1 ENHRY, CDR2 SYGVKD. The CDR3 spells CAIAAGEDTGELFF. As DNA, the CDR3 is TGTGCCATCGCAGCGGGGGAGGACACCGGGGAGCTGTTTTTT.

The gene calls are TRBV2 and TRBJ2-7; D is ambiguous. The J call may be wrong; the DNA end is better matched by TRBJ2-1. Germline V gives CDR1 SNHLY, CDR2 FYNNEI. The CDR3 is made up of 10 amino acids. The CDR3 DNA is TGTGCCAGCACGGATGTGGAGCAGTTCTTC. Translation gives CASTDVEQFF.

The J gene is TRBJ2-3, the V gene TRBV10-1, with TRBD1 matching 8 bases. This CDR3 is built from 15 residues. V shed 5 bases and J 2 bases; nucleotides not matched to a gene: 6. Germline V CDR1 and CDR2: WNHNN, SYGVQD (reference sequence). CDR3 sequence reads: CASSTDRANTDTQYF. Here the CDR3 DNA reads TGCGCCAGCAGTACGGACAGGGCGAACACAGATACGCAGTATTTT.

The genes are TRBV5-1 and TRBJ2-7; D not certain. Trimming stripped 0 bases from V and 7 bases from J, with 11 bases between. The CDR3 has 13 amino acids. Germline loops: CDR1 SGHRS, CDR2 YFSETQ. The CDR3 loop reads CASSLGQNREQYF. In DNA, the CDR3 is TGCGCCAGCAGCTTGGGGCAGAATAGAGAGCAGTACTTC.

This clonotype was picked up a small number of times. The chain joins TRBV7-2 to TRBJ2-7; D could derive from TRBD1 or TRBD2 (6 bases each). V lost 5 bases, J lost 7 bases, and 24 bases lay in between. Germline values: CDR1 SGHTA, CDR2 FQGNSA. The CDR3 runs to 16 residues. The DNA of the CDR3 is TGTGCCAGCAGCCCCCCTGAACTGGAGGGGGAGTGGGAGCAGTACTTC. Protein: CASSPPELEGEWEQYF.

This clonotype was counted only a few times. One junction end disagrees with the germline gene, perhaps due to a read error. The chain has TRBV10-3 and TRBJ1-3; D is unclear. The CDR3 covers 12 residues. Germline CDR1 and CDR2: ENHRY and SYGVKD. Here the CDR3 reads CAIRGPGNTIYF. CDR3 bases: TGTGCCATCAGGGGCCCTGGGAACACCATATATTTT.